This entry concerns a single TCR beta chain. This specimen belongs to a study of blood T cell repertoires in COVID-19. On the study more broadly: Sites across the United States, Italy and Spain contributed samples from acute and convalescent COVID-19. PBMCs, B-cell-depleted T cells, or T cells were the source of the cDNA or gDNA that made up the material.

Original analysis: Using reference gene primer amplification, nucleated cell counts were estimated. Assay: immunoSEQ multiplex PCR; the TCRdb copy retains only in-frame clones and omits some. V and J calls and clone size are as listed in that table; D and trimming were resolved from the DNA. The table shows approximately 200,000 clones, with roughly 80% occurring only once. V lost 8 bases and J lost 7, with 17 bases in between. CDR1 is MNHEY, CDR2 SMNVEV, per germline (reference sequence). The CDR3 loop spans 14 amino acids. This TCR was sampled from a woman aged 45-60 years with acute or convalescent COVID-19. The sample taken for sequencing was peripheral blood. V usage is TRBV27 and J usage is TRBJ1-4; TRBD1 is a possible D gene (6 bases). The CDR3 loop is CASPNDRNGEKLFF. DNA for the CDR3: TGTGCCAGCCCTAACGACAGGAATGGTGAAAAACTGTTTTTT.